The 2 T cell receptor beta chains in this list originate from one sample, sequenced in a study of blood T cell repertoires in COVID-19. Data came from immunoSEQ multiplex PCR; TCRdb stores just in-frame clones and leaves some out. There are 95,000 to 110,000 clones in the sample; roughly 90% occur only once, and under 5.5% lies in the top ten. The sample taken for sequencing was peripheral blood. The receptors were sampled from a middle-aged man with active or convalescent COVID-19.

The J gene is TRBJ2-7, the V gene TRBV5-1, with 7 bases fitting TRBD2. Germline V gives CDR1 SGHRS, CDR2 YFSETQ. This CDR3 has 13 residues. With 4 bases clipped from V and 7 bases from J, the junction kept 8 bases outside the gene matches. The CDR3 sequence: CASSGAGVYEQYF. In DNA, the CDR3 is TGCGCCAGCAGCGGGGCGGGAGTTTATGAGCAGTACTTC. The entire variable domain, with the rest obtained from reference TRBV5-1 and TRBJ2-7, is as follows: KAGVTQTPRYLIKTRGQQVTLSCSPISGHRSVSWYQQTPGQGLQFLFEYFSETQRNKGNFPGRFSGRQFSNSRSEMNVSTLELGDSALYLCASSGAGVYEQYFGPGTRLTVT.

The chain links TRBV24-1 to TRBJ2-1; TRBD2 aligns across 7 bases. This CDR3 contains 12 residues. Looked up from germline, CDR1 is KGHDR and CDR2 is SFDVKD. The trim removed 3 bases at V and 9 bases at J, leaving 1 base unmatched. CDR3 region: CATSDIAGEQFF. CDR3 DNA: TGTGCCACCAGTGATATAGCGGGTGAGCAGTTCTTC.